The sequence of this T cell receptor beta chain was determined in a study of shared clonotypes between healthy human individuals. Germline CDR1 reads SNHLY; CDR2 reads FYNNEI. V was trimmed by 6 bases and J by 8 bases, leaving 5 bases between them. This CDR3 comprises 10 residues. Donors comprised only Caucasian adults living in Nashville, Tennessee. Profiling relied on immunoSEQ multiplex PCR, and the TCRdb table lists in-frame clones only, not all of them. The sample carries 490,000 or so clones, 79% recorded once. This receptor was identified in a woman aged 35 to 49 in good health. Some clones in this sample may be carry-over from other donors' samples. The chain carries TRBV2 and TRBJ2-1, with D hard to call. The sample was PBMCs. CDR3 sequence: CASRSYEQFF. CDR3 DNA: TGTGCCAGCAGATCTTATGAGCAGTTCTTC.